Detailed here is one T cell receptor (beta chain). Its antigen remains unidentified. No base qualities exist here, and no much larger clone lies one base off it. This record comes from a study of T cell changes during pregnancy in multiple sclerosis (dated by TCRdb to the late 2010s). About the full investigation: Changes in the T cell repertoire over the course of pregnancy were examined in this study in women with multiple sclerosis.

The library was prepared using the immunoSEQ multiplex PCR assay. What TCRdb holds here is the immuneACCESS table cut down to in-frame rearrangements. Part of the clones is not present; checked against another copy, under half of the missing clones reflect an unresolved V gene, and the others are unexplained. This sample lists around 130,000 clones; roughly 95% were detected once. 0.44% of the sample lies in the top ten. Including cysteine and phenylalanine, the CDR3 has 16 amino acids. Only the CDR3 portion is preserved as DNA: 48 bases, with reading frame beginning at the first base. Looking up the germline V gene yields CDR1 SGDLS and CDR2 YYNGEE. V lost 3 bases and J lost 3 bases, and the count of bases not matched to a germline gene is 6.

This receptor chain uses TRBV9 and TRBJ2-3, with 11 central nucleotides matching TRBD2. The receptor was derived from a female donor with multiple sclerosis, enrolled in a pregnancy study. This specimen was peripheral blood, taken after pregnancy. The DNA sequence is TGTGCCAGCAGCGCGGGACTAGCGGTTACTACAGATACGCAGTATTTT. It encodes CASSAGLAVTTDTQYF.